The clone carrying this TCR beta chain was seen a handful of times. Its cognate antigen is unknown. Each sorted fraction was over 95% pure. This sample is drawn from a study of beta chain features in type 1 diabetes. Study outcomes and limitations: Within the patient group, naive, central memory and Treg TCRB repertoires appeared more similar to each other than within healthy donors. All four CD4+ subsets from Type 1 diabetes patients carried moderately but significantly shorter TCRB CDR3s. More deletions and fewer insertions at VDJ junctions were seen in type 1 diabetes patients.

The whole isolated RNA underwent reverse transcription, so sequencing captured expressed TCRB transcripts. Here immunoSEQ multiplex PCR was the method, and the copy in TCRdb shows in-frame clones only, minus some. The sample carries 250,000 to 350,000 clones, approximately 14% recorded once. This receptor was obtained from a man between 25 and 39 years old with type 1 diabetes. The specimen sequenced was naive CD4+ T cells from blood.

CDR3: CASSSTGQYEQFF. CDR3 DNA sequence: TGTGCCAGCTCATCGACAGGGCAGTATGAGCAGTTCTTC. This chain uses TRBV18 with TRBJ2-1, with TRBD1 matching 7 bases. After removal of 5 bases from V and 8 bases from J, the junction contained 6 bases not matched to a gene. This CDR3 contains 13 residues. In germline, CDR1 is KGHSH, CDR2 LQKENI.